Detailed here is one TCR beta chain. This sample was taken from a study of T cells after yellow fever vaccination. TCRdb recomputed calls from the 5' RACE reads with MiXCR, one row per CDR3 protein. The table shows approximately 300,000 distinct CDR3 sequences, with about 11% occurring only once. The receptor was isolated from a young man who received the YFV17D yellow fever vaccine. Here the sequenced sample was CD4+ T cells sorted from PBMCs, taken 45 days after the yellow fever booster vaccination.

The CDR3 here is CASSLDPPNEQFF. As DNA, the CDR3 is TGTGCCAGCAGCCTGGACCCACCCAATGAGCAGTTCTTC. This chain joins TRBV5-4 and TRBJ2-1; D remains unclear. The CDR3 sequence is 13 residues long. Trimming cost V 4 bases and J 6 bases, with 11 bases left between them. The germline gives CDR1 SGHNT, CDR2 YYREEE (reference sequence).